The T cell receptor (beta chain) under discussion was sequenced for a study of cytomegalovirus exposure and HLA in healthy donors. Method: immunoSEQ multiplex PCR; TCRdb's copy keeps in-frame clones and lacks some. The sample contains about 130,000 clones, roughly 86% of which appear only once. The CDR3 spans 14 residues. The V gene end was trimmed by 5 bases and the J gene end by 8 bases; junction bases not matched to a gene: 6. Germline assignment: CDR1 WNHNN and CDR2 SYGVQD (reference sequence). The sequence was collected from a young man in good health and CMV-seronegative. Sequences were obtained from PBMCs. The rearrangement links TRBV10-1 to TRBJ2-4, with 10 nucleotides matching TRBD2. CDR3 loop: CASSSSGGQDIQYF. The DNA of the CDR3 is TGCGCCAGCAGTTCTAGCGGGGGCCAGGACATTCAGTACTTC.